The TCR beta chain described here comes from a study of blood T cells in healthy people across ages. Study outcomes and limitations: Naive T cell percentage strongly correlated with TCR beta diversity. Age advanced and TCR beta diversity per million T cells fell, roughly linearly.

Per the germline V gene, CDR1 is LGHNA and CDR2 is YNFKEQ. V gave up 0 bases and J gave up 0 bases; unmatched junction bases: 6. The CDR3 is made up of 17 amino acids. Donation came from healthy Caucasian individuals in Russia who were aged roughly 6 to 95. Only a few counts were recorded for this clonotype. Its antigen remains unknown. A sample-barcoded 5' primer and a J-beta primer mix were used in a second PCR of about 7 to 11 cycles. Every cDNA was tagged by a template-switch adaptor with 12 random nucleotides. TCRdb re-called the 5' RACE reads with MiXCR, one entry per CDR3 protein. Of roughly 800,000 distinct CDR3 sequences listed, more than 45% are singletons.

The chain employs TRBV4-2 and TRBJ1-1; 8 bases agree with TRBD1. The source material was blood. This clonotype was obtained from a young man in good health. CDR3 region: CASSQEERRGLNTEAFF. CDR3 DNA sequence: TGTGCCAGCAGCCAAGAGGAACGCAGGGGGCTGAACACTGAAGCTTTCTTT.